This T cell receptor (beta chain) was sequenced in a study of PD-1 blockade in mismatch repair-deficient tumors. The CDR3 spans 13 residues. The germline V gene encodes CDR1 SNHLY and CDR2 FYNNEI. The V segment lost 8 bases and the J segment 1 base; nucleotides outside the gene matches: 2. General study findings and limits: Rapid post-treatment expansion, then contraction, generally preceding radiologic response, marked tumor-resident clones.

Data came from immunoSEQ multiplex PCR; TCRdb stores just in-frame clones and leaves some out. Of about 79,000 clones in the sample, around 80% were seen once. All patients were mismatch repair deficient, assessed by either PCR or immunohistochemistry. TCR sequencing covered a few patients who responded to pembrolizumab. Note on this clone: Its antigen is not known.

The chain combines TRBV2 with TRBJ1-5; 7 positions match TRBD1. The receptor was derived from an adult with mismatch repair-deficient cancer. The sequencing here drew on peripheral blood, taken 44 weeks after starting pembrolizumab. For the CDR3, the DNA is TGTGCCAGCCGGGACAGCAGCAATCAGCCCCAGCATTTT. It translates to CASRDSSNQPQHF.